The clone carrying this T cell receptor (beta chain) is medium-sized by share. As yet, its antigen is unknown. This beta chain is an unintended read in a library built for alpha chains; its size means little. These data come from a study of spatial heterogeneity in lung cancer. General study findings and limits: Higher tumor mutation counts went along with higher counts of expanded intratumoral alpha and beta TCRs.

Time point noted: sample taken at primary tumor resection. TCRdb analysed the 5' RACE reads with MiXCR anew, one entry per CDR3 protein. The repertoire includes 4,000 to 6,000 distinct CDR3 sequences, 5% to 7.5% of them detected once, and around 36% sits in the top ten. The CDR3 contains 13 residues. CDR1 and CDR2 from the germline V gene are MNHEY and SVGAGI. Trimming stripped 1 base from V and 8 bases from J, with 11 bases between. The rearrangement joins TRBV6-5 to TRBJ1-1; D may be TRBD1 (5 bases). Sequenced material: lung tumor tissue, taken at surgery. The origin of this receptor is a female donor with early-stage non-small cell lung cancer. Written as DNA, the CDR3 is TGTGCCAGCAGTTACTTTGGGACTCCGGAAGCTTTCTTT. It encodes CASSYFGTPEAFF.